This TCR beta chain was captured in a study of blood T cells in healthy people across ages. Healthy Caucasian individuals from Russia aged about 6 to 90 served as donors. Every donor contributed about 10 milliliters of peripheral blood by blood draw. Per sample, extraction of total RNA gave at least 6 micrograms in every case. The CDR3 extends over 18 amino acids. Unmatched junction bases numbered 14, after V lost 3 bases and J lost 5 bases. The germline CDR1 and CDR2 sequences are ENHRY and SYGVKD. With a J-beta primer mix and a sample-barcoded 5' primer, a second PCR ran about 6 to 11 cycles. TCRdb fed the 5' RACE reads into MiXCR, producing one record per CDR3 protein. The sample consists of roughly 800,000 distinct CDR3 sequences, roughly 50% of them appearing once.

The sequenced sample was blood. The genes are TRBV10-3 and TRBJ2-1; 9 bases map to TRBD2. This clonotype originated in a young man in good health. In DNA, the CDR3 is TGTGCCATCAGTGAAGAGACTAGCGGTAGGTTTCAAAACAATGAGCAGTTCTTC. This sequence encodes CAISEETSGRFQNNEQFF.